A single sample is the source of the 15 T cell receptor beta chains below, sequenced in a study of response to subunit inactivated influenza vaccine. TCRdb itself ran the RT-PCR reads through MiXCR, one entry per CDR3 protein. The sample holds 280,000 or so distinct CDR3 sequences, 21% seen once. Specimen: PBMCs from blood, collected 21 months after vaccination. Every receptor here comes from a man between 50 and 69 years old who received an inactivated influenza vaccine.

The V call is TRBV20-1, the J call TRBJ2-7; D not certain. The CDR3 loop spans 11 amino acids. Germline CDR1 and CDR2: DFQATT and SNEGSKA (reference sequence). V was trimmed by 1 base and J by 4 bases, leaving 5 bases between them. Written as DNA, the CDR3 is TGCAGTGCTAGAGTAGGGTACGAGCAGTACTTC. Its protein is CSARVGYEQYF.

V and J are TRBV12-3 or TRBV12-4 and TRBJ1-5, with D unclear. The CDR3 has 13 amino acids. Trimming removed 2 bases at V and 6 bases at J, with 8 bases between. CDR3: CASSLSEVQPQHF. In DNA, the CDR3 is TGTGCCAGCAGTTTATCTGAGGTTCAGCCCCAGCATTTT.

The chain combines TRBV5-1 with TRBJ2-3, with 8 bases matching TRBD1. V shed 2 bases, J shed 2 bases, and the junction held 4 bases outside the gene matches. Per the germline V gene, CDR1 is SGHRS and CDR2 is YFSETQ. This CDR3 has 15 amino acids. The DNA for the CDR3 is TGCGCCAGCAGCTTAGGGGACAGGATCACAGATACGCAGTATTTT. It translates to CASSLGDRITDTQYF.

This chain joins TRBV20-1 and TRBJ1-5, with a weak D call TRBD1 (5 bases). This CDR3 spans 14 amino acids. Germline V gene data show CDR1 as DFQATT and CDR2 as SNEGSKA (reference sequence). V lost 3 bases to trimming and J lost 9 bases, with 18 bases between them. In DNA form, the CDR3 reads TGCAGTGCTAGTGACCGGGGCCGAGTGGGGCCCCAGCATTTT. Encoded protein: CSASDRGRVGPQHF.

V and J are TRBV4-1 and TRBJ1-2; D is unresolved. The CDR3 is 14 residues long. Trimming removed 3 bases at V and 2 bases at J, with 10 bases between. The germline V gene encodes CDR1 MGHRA and CDR2 YSYEKL. The CDR3 region is CASSHRGYNYGYTF. The CDR3 bases are TGCGCCAGCAGCCATCGTGGGTACAACTATGGCTACACCTTC.

This clonotype was seen a handful of times. This chain joins TRBV20-1 and TRBJ1-5, with D maybe TRBD1 (5 bases). The CDR3 spans 13 residues. Deletions cut 6 bases from V and 2 bases from J, with 11 bases between. Looked up from germline, CDR1 is DFQATT and CDR2 is SNEGSKA (reference sequence). DNA of the CDR3: TGCAGTGCCCCATCGGGGGGCAATCAGCCCCAGCATTTT. Its protein product is CSAPSGGNQPQHF.

This sequence joins TRBV20-1 and TRBJ2-3; 9 positions agree with TRBD1. The CDR3 runs to 14 residues. V gave up 3 bases and J gave up 2 bases; unmatched junction bases: 3. The V gene's germline CDR1 is DFQATT and CDR2 SNEGSKA (reference sequence). The CDR3 sequence is CSASGTGLTDTQYF. CDR3 in DNA: TGCAGTGCTAGCGGGACAGGGCTCACAGATACGCAGTATTTT.

This clonotype was counted a few times. This rearrangement joins TRBV20-1 to TRBJ1-5, with D possibly matching TRBD1 (6 bases). Trimming pared 4 bases from V and 4 bases from J, leaving 11 bases between. The germline CDR1 and CDR2 sequences are DFQATT and SNEGSKA (reference sequence). This CDR3 has 13 residues. The CDR3 spells CSAKQGDNQPQHF. CDR3 coding DNA: TGCAGTGCTAAACAGGGAGATAATCAGCCCCAGCATTTT.

J is TRBJ1-1 and V is TRBV29-1, with TRBD1 as a possible D gene (5 bases). Trimming took off 7 bases at V and 6 bases at J, with 24 bases between the two ends. CDR3 length: 15 amino acids. Germline V CDR1 and CDR2: SQVTM, ANQGSEA. Here the CDR3 DNA reads TGCAGCGCCTTAGGGTTCGGGGGTTTTGGCGCTGAAGCTTTCTTT. Translation: CSALGFGGFGAEAFF.

The chain carries TRBV7-9 and TRBJ1-3, with a tentative D call TRBD1 (6 bases). The CDR3 consists of 14 residues. Germline CDR1 SEHNR, CDR2 FQNEAQ (reference sequence). V shed 2 bases and J shed 3 bases, with 8 bases lying between them. The CDR3 loop reads CASSLKQGGNTIYF. In nucleotides, the CDR3 is TGTGCCAGCAGCTTAAAACAGGGTGGAAACACCATATATTTT.

In this sample, this clonotype turned up a few times. The rearrangement joins TRBV7-2 to TRBJ1-1; no clear D. The CDR3 is 13 residues long. The V gene lost 5 bases and the J gene lost 4 bases, with 11 bases spanning the gap. CDR1 SGHTA and CDR2 FQGNSA come from the germline V gene. The CDR3 here is CASSPLRATEAFF. The CDR3 DNA is TGTGCCAGCAGCCCCCTCCGGGCCACTGAAGCTTTCTTT.

This clonotype showed up just a few times. The chain couples TRBV2 to TRBJ2-7; 13 bases are shared with TRBD2. From germline, CDR1 is SNHLY and CDR2 FYNNEI. This CDR3 spans 14 amino acids. V lost 6 bases to trimming and J lost 2 bases; unmatched junction nucleotides: 1. The CDR3 region is CASRGLAGPYEQYF. CDR3 sequence (DNA): TGTGCCAGCAGGGGACTAGCGGGGCCCTACGAGCAGTACTTC.

This clonotype was counted a few times. The chain couples TRBV2 to TRBJ2-5; D is unclear. The V end was cut by 6 bases, the J end by 5 bases, with 19 bases between. Germline loops: CDR1 SNHLY, CDR2 FYNNEI. This CDR3 is built from 15 residues. Here the CDR3 reads CASSPLASLSETQYF. In DNA form, the CDR3 reads TGTGCCAGCAGCCCTCTGGCTAGTTTGTCGGAGACCCAGTACTTC. The whole variable domain, filled in from reference TRBV2 and TRBJ2-5, reads EPEVTQTPSHQVTQMGQEVILRCVPISNHLYFYWYRQILGQKVEFLVSFYNNEISEKSEIFDDQFSVERPDGSNFTLKIRSTKLEDSAMYFCASSPLASLSETQYFGPGTRLLVL.

The chain joins TRBV5-1 to TRBJ1-2; the D gene is possibly TRBD1 (6 bases). The CDR3 spans 15 residues. Germline V CDR1 and CDR2: SGHRS, YFSETQ. V was shortened by 0 bases and J by 4 bases, with 13 bases between the two germline ends. The CDR3 DNA follows: TGCGCCAGCAGCTTGGGACAGGCGCTGGGCTATGGCTACACCTTC. Protein sequence: CASSLGQALGYGYTF.

V usage is TRBV15 and J usage is TRBJ2-1; 11 nucleotides agree with TRBD2. CDR1 and CDR2 from the germline V gene are LNHNV and YYDKDF (reference sequence). The CDR3 extends over 17 amino acids. J gave up 5 bases and V 6 bases, and 12 bases lay outside the gene matches. The DNA for the CDR3 is TGTGCCACCAGTAAAACTAGCGGGAGACCTATCAACAATGAGCAGTTCTTC. It yields the protein CATSKTSGRPINNEQFF. The whole variable domain, remainder taken from reference TRBV15 and TRBJ2-1, is DAMVIQNPRYQVTQFGKPVTLSCSQTLNHNVMYWYQQKSSQAPKLLFHYYDKDFNNEADTPDNFQSRRPNTSFCFLDIRSPGLGDTAMYLCATSKTSGRPINNEQFFGPGTRLTVL.